This T cell receptor beta chain was identified during a study of shared clonotypes between healthy human individuals. At the level of the study: Ranging from 18 to 49 in age, donors were a couple of women and a few men.

TCRdb's copy holds only in-frame clones and misses some; the assay was immunoSEQ multiplex PCR. Of about 2,500,000 clones listed, 85% to 95% are singletons. Overall study results and limits: When naive CD4 clonotypes were compared across a few donors, about 5% were shared.

CDR1 is SGHRS and CDR2 is YFSETQ in the germline V gene. V shed 3 bases and J 0 bases; nucleotides not matched to a gene: 2. This CDR3 is built from 14 residues. This clone has a single count. The antigen is unknown. The chain joins TRBV5-1 to TRBJ2-7, with 8 bases lining up with TRBD1. This TCR derives from a man between 18 and 29 years old in good health. Sequencing used naive CD4+ T cells sorted from blood. Subset indicated: CD45RA+ positively selected. The DNA of the CDR3 is TGCGCCAGCAGCTGGGACAGGTACTCCTACGAGCAGTACTTC. Translated: CASSWDRYSYEQYF.